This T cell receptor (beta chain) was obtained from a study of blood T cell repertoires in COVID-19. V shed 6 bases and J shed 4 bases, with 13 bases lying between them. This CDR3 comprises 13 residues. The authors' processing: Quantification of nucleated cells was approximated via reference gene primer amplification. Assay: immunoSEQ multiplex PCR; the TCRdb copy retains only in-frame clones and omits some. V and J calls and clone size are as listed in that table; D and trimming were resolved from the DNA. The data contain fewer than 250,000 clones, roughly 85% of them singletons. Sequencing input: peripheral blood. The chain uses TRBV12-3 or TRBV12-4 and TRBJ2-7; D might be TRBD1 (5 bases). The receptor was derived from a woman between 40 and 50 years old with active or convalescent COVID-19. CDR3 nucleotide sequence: TGTGCCAGCAGCCCGACAGACCTTTACGAGCAGTACTTC. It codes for CASSPTDLYEQYF.